This T cell receptor (beta chain) was retrieved from a study of CD8 T cells in ankylosing spondylitis. About this clonotype: Its antigen is still unknown.

General study results and limits: Some motif variants were previously reported in reactive arthritis synovial fluid and blood. About 8 highly homologous variants made up a TCR beta motif, and this motif appeared characteristic of ankylosing spondylitis blood.

This CDR3 contains 14 residues. V shed 5 bases, J shed 6 bases, and the junction held 6 bases outside the gene matches. TCRdb reanalysed the 5' RACE reads using MiXCR and keeps one entry per CDR3 protein. The repertoire holds nearly 350,000 distinct CDR3 sequences, with roughly 14% as singletons. The material sequenced was blood, either unsorted or a sorted T cell fraction (not recorded which). This chain links TRBV12-3 or TRBV12-4 with TRBJ2-5; 10 bases match TRBD2. The TCR sequence derives from a male donor with ankylosing spondylitis or in good health (not recorded which). The CDR3 protein is CASSVSGGAKTQYF. The CDR3 nucleotides are TGTGCCAGCAGTGTCAGCGGGGGGGCGAAGACCCAGTACTTC.